The entry below gives a single T cell receptor (beta chain) sequence along with its context. Its matching antigen is unknown. The data were taken from a study of cytomegalovirus exposure and HLA in healthy donors. General study findings and limits: Accurate prediction of HLA-A and HLA-B alleles (for most subjects) was reportedly achieved from TCR beta sequences. As a later analysis showed, a missense DCLRE1C variant was linked to trimming of TCR beta V- and J-genes. Approximately 160 TCR beta chains were listed as cytomegalovirus-associated.

Germline CDR1 is SGHTA and CDR2 is FQGNSA. This CDR3 is built from 14 residues. The V and J ends lost 1 base and 6 bases, in that order; junction bases with no gene match: 0. Unrecorded immune exposures were likely, despite nominal health at sampling. With 60 Vbeta and 13 Jbeta primers, the PCR was carried out. This table comes from immunoSEQ multiplex PCR, and its TCRdb copy is limited to in-frame clones, with some not included. The table shows 110,000 to 150,000 clones, with around 79% occurring only once. The chain is built from TRBV7-2 and TRBJ2-2, with 9 bases aligning to TRBD1. The origin of this receptor is a woman under 40 in good health and CMV-seronegative. What was sequenced was PBMCs. CDR3 DNA: TGTGCCAGCAGCTTAGGACAGGGGGCCGGGGAGCTGTTTTTT. Its protein is CASSLGQGAGELFF.